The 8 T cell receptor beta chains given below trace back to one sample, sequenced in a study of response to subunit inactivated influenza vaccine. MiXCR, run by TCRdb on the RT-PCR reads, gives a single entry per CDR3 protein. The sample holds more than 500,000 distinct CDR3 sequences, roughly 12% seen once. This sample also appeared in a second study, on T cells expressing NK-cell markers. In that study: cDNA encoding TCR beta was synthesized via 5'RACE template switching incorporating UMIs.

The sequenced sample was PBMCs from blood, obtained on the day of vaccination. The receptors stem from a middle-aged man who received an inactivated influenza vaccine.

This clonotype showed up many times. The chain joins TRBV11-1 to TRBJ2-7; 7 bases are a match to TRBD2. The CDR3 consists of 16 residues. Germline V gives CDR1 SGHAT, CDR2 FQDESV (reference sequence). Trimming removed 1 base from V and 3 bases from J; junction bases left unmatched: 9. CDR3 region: CASSLVASGDFYEQYF. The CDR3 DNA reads TGTGCCAGCAGCTTAGTCGCTAGCGGAGACTTCTACGAGCAGTACTTC.

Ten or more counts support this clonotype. The CDR3 sequence is CASTGGGLTEAFF. The DNA for the CDR3 is TGTGCCAGCACTGGGGGAGGTCTCACTGAAGCTTTCTTT. V usage is TRBV12-3 or TRBV12-4 and J usage is TRBJ1-1, with D possibly matching TRBD1 (5 bases). Trimming shortened V by 7 bases and J by 4 bases, and 13 bases separated the two germline ends. This CDR3 is 13 amino acids long.

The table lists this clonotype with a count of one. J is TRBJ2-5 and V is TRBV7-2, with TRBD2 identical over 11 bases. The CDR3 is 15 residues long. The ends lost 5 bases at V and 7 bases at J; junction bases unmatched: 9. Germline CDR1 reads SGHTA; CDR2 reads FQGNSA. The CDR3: CASSLTSGRIGTQYF. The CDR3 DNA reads TGTGCCAGCAGCCTAACTAGCGGGAGAATAGGGACCCAGTACTTC.

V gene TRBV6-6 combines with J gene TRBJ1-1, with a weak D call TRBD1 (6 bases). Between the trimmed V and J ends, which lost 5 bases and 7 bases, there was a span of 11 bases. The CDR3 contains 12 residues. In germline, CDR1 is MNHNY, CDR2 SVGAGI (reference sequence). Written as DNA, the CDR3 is TGTGCCAGCAGTCGAGACAGGTTTGAAGCTTTCTTT. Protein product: CASSRDRFEAFF.

This chain's CDR3 is CSPDSGLKHEQYF. The CDR3 DNA is TGCAGCCCGGACTCGGGACTAAAACACGAGCAGTACTTC. The chain employs TRBV29-1 and TRBJ2-7; 7 nucleotides align to TRBD2. V lost 8 bases to trimming and J lost 5 bases; unmatched junction nucleotides: 12. The CDR3 length is 13 residues. Germline loops: CDR1 SQVTM, CDR2 ANQGSEA.

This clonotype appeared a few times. CDR3 bases: TGCAGTGCTAGAGAGCCGTTTGGAGAGACCCAGTACTTC. Its translation is CSAREPFGETQYF. The chain employs TRBV20-1 and TRBJ2-5, with D unclear. V lost 0 bases and J lost 4, with 9 bases in between. The CDR3 covers 13 residues. Germline V CDR1 and CDR2: DFQATT, SNEGSKA (reference sequence).

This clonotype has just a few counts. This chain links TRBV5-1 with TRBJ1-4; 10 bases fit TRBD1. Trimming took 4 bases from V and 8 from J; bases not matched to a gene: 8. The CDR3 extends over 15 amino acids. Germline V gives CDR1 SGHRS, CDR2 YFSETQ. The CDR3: CASSSSGTGVEKLFF. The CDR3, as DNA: TGCGCCAGCAGCAGCTCCGGGACAGGGGTGGAAAAACTGTTTTTT.

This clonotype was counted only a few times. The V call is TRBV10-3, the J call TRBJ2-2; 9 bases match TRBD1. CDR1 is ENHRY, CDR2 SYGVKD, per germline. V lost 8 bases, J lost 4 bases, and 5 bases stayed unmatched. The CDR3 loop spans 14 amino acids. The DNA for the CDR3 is TGTGCCATCCTGGGACAGGGCCGCACCGGGGAGCTGTTTTTT. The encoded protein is CAILGQGRTGELFF.